These 20 T cell receptor beta chains were sequenced from one sample in a study of cytomegalovirus exposure and HLA in healthy donors. The PCR had 60 Vbeta and 13 Jbeta primers. Sequencing used immunoSEQ multiplex PCR; TCRdb keeps in-frame clones, though not all of them. Altogether tens of thousands of clones are present, approximately 69% being singletons, with the ten largest covering about 22%. Sequenced material: PBMCs. Receptor source: a woman aged 45-65 years in good health and CMV-seropositive.

The rearrangement joins TRBV6-5 to TRBJ1-6; a possible D gene is TRBD1 (6 bases). CDR1 and CDR2 (germline): MNHEY, SVGAGI. Trimming left V 5 bases short and J 2 bases short, with 10 bases between. This CDR3 is 15 amino acids long. The CDR3 DNA is TGTGCCAGCAGTATGACAGGACCCTATAATTCACCCCTCCACTTT. Its translation is CASSMTGPYNSPLHF.

V and J are TRBV30 and TRBJ2-1; TRBD2 is a possible D gene (5 bases). Germline V gives CDR1 GTSNPN, CDR2 SVGIG (reference sequence). CDR3 size: 14 residues. V dropped 3 bases and J dropped 6 bases, with 15 bases sitting between them. The chain's CDR3 is CAWSPYPRGNEQFF. For the CDR3, the DNA is TGTGCCTGGAGCCCCTACCCTCGGGGCAATGAGCAGTTCTTC.

V gene TRBV7-2 combines with J gene TRBJ2-7; D is undetermined. The CDR3 consists of 15 residues. Germline V gene sequence: CDR1 SGHTA, CDR2 FQGNSA. V dropped 1 base and J dropped 0 bases, with 10 bases sitting between them. In DNA form, the CDR3 reads TGTGCCAGCAGCTTAGTAGTCAGCGACTCCTACGAGCAGTACTTC. Encoded protein: CASSLVVSDSYEQYF.

This chain uses TRBV28 with TRBJ1-2; D is uncertain. Deletions cut 5 bases from V and 4 bases from J, with 14 bases between. CDR1 is MDHEN, CDR2 SYDVKM, per germline. This CDR3 is 14 amino acids long. This chain's CDR3 is CASSAGGEVYGYTF. The CDR3, as DNA: TGTGCCAGCAGTGCGGGAGGAGAGGTCTATGGCTACACCTTC.

This clone was seen a few times. V is TRBV7-2 and J is TRBJ1-2, with D possibly being TRBD1 (5 bases). Looked up from germline, CDR1 is SGHTA and CDR2 is FQGNSA. The ends were cut back, 5 bases at V and 6 bases at J, with 13 bases in the middle. The length of the CDR3 is 13 residues. CDR3 region: CASSLGLGNGYTF. The CDR3 nucleotides are TGTGCCAGCAGCCTGGGGCTTGGGAATGGCTACACCTTC.

The chain recombines TRBV28 with TRBJ1-1, with D unclear. Germline assignment: CDR1 MDHEN and CDR2 SYDVKM. V dropped 5 bases and J dropped 3 bases, with 13 bases sitting between them. The CDR3 loop spans 14 amino acids. As DNA, the CDR3 is TGTGCCAGCAGTATACCGCGCCTTGACACTGAAGCTTTCTTT. Amino acids: CASSIPRLDTEAFF.

V is TRBV19 and J is TRBJ2-5; D is possibly TRBD1 (6 bases). The germline gives CDR1 LNHDA, CDR2 SQIVND (reference sequence). Trimming took 6 bases from V and 3 from J, leaving 8 bases between them. This CDR3 has 12 amino acids. The CDR3: CASRNREETQYF. The CDR3 DNA follows: TGTGCCAGTAGAAACAGGGAAGAGACCCAGTACTTC.

This chain joins TRBV14 and TRBJ2-1; 8 nucleotides agree with TRBD1. CDR1 is SGHDN and CDR2 is FVKESK in the germline V gene. This CDR3 contains 15 residues. Germline trimming cut 8 bases from V and 7 bases from J; bases unmatched to any gene: 13. This CDR3 reads CASGTDRERWNEQFF. Written as DNA, the CDR3 is TGTGCCAGCGGTACGGACAGGGAGAGGTGGAATGAGCAGTTCTTC.

Written as DNA, the CDR3 is TGCGCCAGCAGCCAAGAATGGCCAGGGAAGAACTATGGCTACACCTTC. Translation gives CASSQEWPGKNYGYTF. The V gene is TRBV4-1, the J gene TRBJ1-2; the D gene is possibly TRBD1 (5 bases). The CDR3 spans 16 residues. V shed 0 bases and J shed 2 bases, with 13 bases lying between them. Germline V gene lookup returns CDR1 MGHRA and CDR2 YSYEKL.

The CDR3 DNA reads TGTGCCAGCCGATGGGGCCGGAGAAGCTCCTACAATGAGCAGTTCTTC. This gives the protein CASRWGRRSSYNEQFF. V is TRBV5-6 and J is TRBJ2-1; a possible D gene is TRBD1 (5 bases). The germline V gene encodes CDR1 SGHDT and CDR2 YYEEEE. The CDR3 sequence is 16 residues long. V was shortened by 7 bases and J by 0 bases, with 17 bases between the two germline ends.

This clone was seen only a few times. The chain joins TRBV9 to TRBJ2-3; 8 positions agree with TRBD1. CDR1 is SGDLS, CDR2 YYNGEE, per germline. Trimming took 4 bases from V and 1 from J; bases not matched to a gene: 5. The CDR3 length is 15 residues. CDR3 sequence (DNA): TGTGCCAGCAGCTCGACAGGGGTTGGCACAGATACGCAGTATTTT. It is translated as CASSSTGVGTDTQYF.

The chain uses TRBV6-4 and TRBJ1-1, with D possibly being TRBD1 (5 bases). The length of the CDR3 is 13 residues. Germline CDR1 MRHNA, CDR2 SNTAGT. The V end lost 6 bases, the J end lost 4 bases, and 12 bases lay between the germline ends. DNA for the CDR3: TGTGCCAGCAGAAAGCAGGGCGGCACTGAAGCTTTCTTT. As protein: CASRKQGGTEAFF.

This clone was found a few times. V is TRBV5-7 and J is TRBJ1-2; 11 nucleotides line up with TRBD1. TRBV5-7 is designated an ORF whose function remains uncertain. After removal of 4 bases from V and 7 bases from J, the junction contained 12 bases not matched to a gene. The CDR3 covers 16 residues. The CDR3 nucleotides are TGTGCCAGCAGCGTACCCCGGGACAGGGGGAAAGGTGGCTACACCTTC. As protein: CASSVPRDRGKGGYTF.

The chain uses TRBV5-1 and TRBJ2-3, with 9 positions matching TRBD1. The CDR3 contains 16 residues. The V gene end was trimmed by 5 bases and the J gene end by 5 bases; junction bases not matched to a gene: 12. In germline, CDR1 is SGHRS, CDR2 YFSETQ. The CDR3 DNA follows: TGCGCCAGCAGACTCCGGGACAGGGACATCGGAGATACGCAGTATTTT. Translating it yields CASRLRDRDIGDTQYF.

The V call is TRBV9, the J call TRBJ2-5; 8 bases agree with TRBD1. Germline CDR1 and CDR2: SGDLS and YYNGEE. The V gene end was trimmed by 4 bases and the J gene end by 4 bases; junction bases not matched to a gene: 9. This CDR3 region has 15 residues. The CDR3 sequence: CASSRSGGQGETQYF. CDR3 sequence (DNA): TGTGCCAGCAGCCGTTCGGGCGGACAGGGAGAGACCCAGTACTTC.

This clone has a handful of counts. The chain carries TRBV2 and TRBJ2-3; D gene ambiguous. Germline V CDR1 and CDR2: SNHLY, FYNNEI. This CDR3 region has 16 residues. The V end was cut by 6 bases, the J end by 0 bases, with 16 bases between. CDR3 loop: CASSPPASTSTDTQYF. For the CDR3, the DNA is TGTGCCAGCAGCCCTCCGGCCTCGACTAGCACAGATACGCAGTATTTT.

The genes are TRBV5-4 and TRBJ2-1, with TRBD1 matching 8 bases. This CDR3 region has 15 residues. After removal of 0 bases from V and 7 bases from J, the junction contained 6 bases not matched to a gene. CDR1 SGHNT and CDR2 YYREEE come from the germline V gene (reference sequence). The CDR3 region has the DNA TGTGCCAGCAGCTTGGGGACAGGGACGTGGAATGAGCAGTTCTTC. Translated: CASSLGTGTWNEQFF.

This sequence joins TRBV27 and TRBJ1-1, with 9 bases matching TRBD1. CDR1 and CDR2 from the germline V gene are MNHEY and SMNVEV (reference sequence). V lost 6 bases and J lost 1; bases outside the gene matches: 3. The CDR3 runs to 14 residues. This CDR3 is CASRAGQGNTEAFF. CDR3 DNA sequence: TGTGCCAGCAGAGCGGGACAGGGGAACACTGAAGCTTTCTTT.

This clone was counted a few times. The chain carries TRBV7-2 and TRBJ2-7, with 8 positions matching TRBD1. Germline V gene data show CDR1 as SGHTA and CDR2 as FQGNSA. J lost 5 bases, V lost 4 bases, and 10 bases had no gene match. This CDR3 spans 15 amino acids. The CDR3 DNA reads TGTGCCAGCAGCTGGAAGGGACAGGTGAAACACGAGCAGTACTTC. This encodes CASSWKGQVKHEQYF.

CDR3 coding DNA: TGTGCCAGCTCACCATCTCGTTGGCAGGGCATCACTGAAGCTTTCTTT. This translates into CASSPSRWQGITEAFF. The chain uses TRBV18 and TRBJ1-1; D is perhaps TRBD1 (5 bases). V was cut by 2 bases and J by 4 bases, with 17 bases left in between. The CDR3 is 16 residues long. In germline, CDR1 is KGHSH, CDR2 LQKENI.